This is a list of T cell receptor beta chains from one sample in a study of T cell responses to AZD1222 COVID-19 vaccine. Produced via immunoSEQ multiplex PCR; TCRdb's table is partial and in-frame only. This sample has about 75,000 clones; approximately 90% occur once, and the top ten carry 9% to 10%. The source was peripheral blood, collected 28 days after the second dose of the MenACWY control vaccine. These receptors all come from an adult who received the MenACWY meningococcal vaccine as a control. The CDR3 runs from the conserved cysteine through the conserved F or W. A D gene is named only where the DNA matches it firmly. Expanded clones are given a class, and other clones once, few, many or no size at all.

J gene	clone size	V gene	D gene	CDR3 protein	CDR3 DNA
TRBJ1-6	-	TRBV18	TRBD1	CASSPPGQYNSPLHF	TGTGCCAGCTCACCGCCGGGACAGTATAATTCACCCCTCCACTTT
TRBJ1-2	-	TRBV4-1	-	CASSQAVNTRDTGNYGYTF	TGCGCCAGCAGCCAAGCGGTTAATACGAGGGACACGGGAAACTATGGCTACACCTTC
TRBJ1-1	-	TRBV12-3/TRBV12-4	-	CASTKERFEAFF	TGTGCCAGCACCAAGGAGAGGTTTGAAGCTTTCTTT
TRBJ1-5	-	TRBV5-1	-	CASSLGGLGQPQHF	TGCGCCAGCAGCTTGGGTGGGTTGGGTCAGCCCCAGCATTTT
TRBJ1-1	-	TRBV7-2	-	CASSSTGTSQAFF	TGTGCCAGCAGCTCTACAGGGACCTCTCAAGCTTTCTTT
TRBJ2-2	-	TRBV5-1	-	CASSLAGLGAFTGELFF	TGCGCCAGCAGCTTGGCAGGACTGGGGGCCTTCACCGGGGAGCTGTTTTTT
TRBJ1-1	-	TRBV6-5	-	CASSYSVGTEAFF	TGTGCCAGCAGTTACTCAGTGGGCACTGAAGCTTTCTTT
TRBJ1-2	-	TRBV6-1	-	CASIENRQPPYTF	TGTGCCAGCATTGAAAATCGACAGCCGCCCTACACCTTC
TRBJ2-3	-	TRBV29-1	-	CSVGVSADTQYF	TGCAGCGTCGGCGTCTCGGCAGATACGCAGTATTTT
TRBJ2-2	-	TRBV5-1	-	CASSLSGTLTGELFF	TGCGCCAGCAGCCTTTCAGGGACCCTCACCGGGGAGCTGTTTTTT
TRBJ1-6	-	TRBV10-1	-	CASRNGTFVSSYNSPLHF	TGCGCCAGCAGAAACGGGACGTTCGTCAGCTCCTATAATTCACCCCTCCACTTT
TRBJ1-2	-	TRBV27	-	CASSLNGQLFYGYTF	TGTGCCAGCAGCCTTAACGGACAGCTATTCTATGGCTACACCTTC
TRBJ2-7	once	TRBV6-5	TRBD1	CASSLGDRYEQYF	TGTGCCAGCAGTCTCGGGGACAGGTACGAGCAGTACTTC
TRBJ1-2	-	TRBV19	TRBD1	CASSRTLTGGNGGYTF	TGTGCCAGTAGTAGGACGTTAACAGGGGGCAACGGTGGCTACACCTTC
TRBJ1-2	-	TRBV4-2	-	CASSQDWPGTGYTF	TGTGCCAGCAGCCAAGATTGGCCAGGGACCGGCTACACCTTC
TRBJ1-2	-	TRBV5-1	-	CASSLNIGVGRPGYTF	TGCGCCAGCAGCTTGAATATCGGGGTCGGCCGACCTGGCTACACCTTC
TRBJ1-5	-	TRBV5-1	TRBD1	CASSLDRGEPQHF	TGCGCCAGCAGCTTGGACAGGGGGGAGCCCCAGCATTTT
TRBJ2-7	-	TRBV18	-	CASSPPHEQYF	TGTGCCAGCTCACCACCACACGAGCAGTACTTC
TRBJ2-4	-	TRBV6-1	-	CASSEYKGQNIQYF	TGTGCCAGCAGTGAATATAAGGGGCAGAACATTCAGTACTTC
TRBJ1-1	-	TRBV6-5	-	CASSYSISKSRAFF	TGTGCCAGCAGTTACTCGATATCCAAATCTCGAGCTTTCTTT
TRBJ1-1	-	TRBV19	-	CASALAGYTEAFF	TGTGCCAGTGCCCTGGCAGGCTACACTGAAGCTTTCTTT
TRBJ2-2	-	TRBV3-1/TRBV3-2	TRBD1	CASSRQGQTGELFF	TGTGCCAGCAGTCGACAGGGGCAGACCGGGGAGCTGTTTTTT
TRBJ2-5	-	TRBV11-2	TRBD2	CASSLTSGGWETQYF	TGTGCCAGCAGCTTGACTAGCGGGGGTTGGGAGACCCAGTACTTC
TRBJ1-3	-	TRBV19	-	CASSPQGDANTIYF	TGTGCCAGTAGTCCCCAAGGGGACGCAAACACCATATATTTT
TRBJ2-7	-	TRBV7-8	-	CASSFPRDGRAYEQYF	TGTGCCAGCAGCTTCCCCCGGGACGGACGAGCCTACGAGCAGTACTTC
TRBJ1-6	-	TRBV3-1/TRBV3-2	TRBD1	CASSQGGQGARTPLHF	TGTGCCAGCAGCCAAGGGGGACAGGGGGCCCGAACGCCCCTCCACTTT
TRBJ2-7	once	TRBV7-3	TRBD1	CASSPGTGSYEQYF	TGTGCCAGCAGCCCCGGGACAGGCTCCTACGAGCAGTACTTC
TRBJ1-6	once	TRBV5-1	-	CASSLETDNSPLHF	TGCGCCAGCAGCTTAGAGACAGATAATTCACCCCTCCACTTT
TRBJ2-2	-	TRBV19	-	CASSPGHGELFF	TGTGCCAGTAGTCCAGGGCACGGGGAGCTGTTTTTT
TRBJ1-1	-	TRBV5-8	TRBD1	CASSTRQGGTEAFF	TGTGCCAGCAGCACCAGACAGGGTGGCACTGAAGCTTTCTTT
TRBJ1-3	-	TRBV3-1/TRBV3-2	TRBD1	CASSGTGGYSGNTIYF	TGTGCCAGCAGCGGCACAGGGGGCTATTCTGGAAACACCATATATTTT
TRBJ2-7	-	TRBV30	TRBD1	CAWSVRDRGYEQYF	TGTGCCTGGAGTGTAAGGGACAGGGGCTACGAGCAGTACTTC
TRBJ1-4	-	TRBV5-5	-	CASSLGGGEKLFF	TGTGCCAGCAGCTTGGGGGGTGGTGAAAAACTGTTTTTT
TRBJ1-4	-	TRBV7-3	-	CASSLKDRTSTNEKLFF	TGTGCCAGCAGCCTAAAAGACAGGACGTCAACTAATGAAAAACTGTTTTTT
TRBJ1-2	-	TRBV2	-	CASSEGGGQQGYTF	TGTGCCAGCAGTGAAGGAGGAGGTCAGCAGGGCTACACCTTC
TRBJ1-2	-	TRBV4-3	TRBD1	CASSQGAGQGTYGYTF	TGCGCCAGCAGCCAAGGGGCGGGACAGGGGACGTATGGCTACACCTTC
TRBJ1-2	-	TRBV6-2/TRBV6-3	TRBD1	CASSYATGARGNGYTF	TGTGCCAGCAGTTACGCGACAGGGGCCAGGGGGAATGGCTACACCTTC
TRBJ1-5	-	TRBV18	-	CASSPGADQPQHF	TGTGCCAGCTCCCCGGGAGCGGATCAGCCCCAGCATTTT
TRBJ1-2	-	TRBV2	-	CASSERGQGRRGYTF	TGTGCCAGCAGTGAACGTGGGCAGGGCAGGCGGGGCTACACCTTC
TRBJ2-5	-	TRBV30	TRBD2	CAWSGGGLEETQYF	TGTGCCTGGAGTGGCGGGGGGCTGGAGGAGACCCAGTACTTC
TRBJ2-2	-	TRBV2	-	CASSSENTGELFF	TGTGCCAGCAGCTCAGAGAACACCGGGGAGCTGTTTTTT
TRBJ2-5	once	TRBV28	TRBD2	CASSPVGGQETQYF	TGTGCCAGCAGCCCCGTGGGGGGGCAAGAGACCCAGTACTTC
TRBJ2-3	-	TRBV3-1/TRBV3-2	TRBD2	CASSRGLGPDTQYF	TGTGCCAGCAGCCGCGGACTAGGTCCAGATACGCAGTATTTT
TRBJ1-5	-	TRBV30	-	CAWSVGGGQPQHF	TGTGCCTGGAGTGTAGGGGGAGGGCAGCCCCAGCATTTT
TRBJ1-2	-	TRBV6-2/TRBV6-3	TRBD1	CASSFGLGGGYGYTF	TGTGCCAGCAGTTTCGGTTTAGGGGGCGGCTATGGCTACACCTTC
TRBJ2-5	-	TRBV11-3	-	CASSLSHGVGETQYF	TGTGCCAGCAGCTTATCCCATGGCGTGGGGGAGACCCAGTACTTC